This T cell receptor (beta chain) was recovered during a study of shared clonotypes between healthy human individuals. Whole-study findings and limits: Collection of samples was limited to blood; tissue repertoires likely differ.

V shed 6 bases and J 3 bases; nucleotides not matched to a gene: 9. Germline CDR1 MNHEY, CDR2 SVGAGI. This CDR3 has 15 residues. Turning to this clone: The antigen remains unidentified.

This table comes from immunoSEQ multiplex PCR, and its TCRdb copy is limited to in-frame clones, with some not included. Of about 960,000 clones listed, less than 85% are singletons. Sequenced material: memory CD4+ T cells sorted from blood. Regarding subset: CD45RA-negative fraction. The chain links TRBV6-5 to TRBJ2-7; TRBD1 aligns across 9 bases. The sequence came from a man aged 18 to 30 in good health. CDR3 amino acids: CASSRGGTGNYEQYF. Written as DNA, the CDR3 is TGTGCCAGCAGCCGAGGAGGGACAGGGAACTACGAGCAGTACTTC.